These 2 T cell receptor beta chains were all obtained from the same sample, sequenced in a study of yellow fever vaccine responses in identical twins. TCRdb called the RT-PCR reads again in MiXCR, with one record for every CDR3 protein. The sample consists of a few thousand distinct CDR3 sequences, 80% of them appearing once. This sample comprised T cells from blood (PBMCs), unsorted or a sorted subset (not recorded which), obtained before or after yellow fever vaccination (not recorded which). These receptors all stem from a female donor who received the yellow fever vaccine.

Remarks on this clonotype: Mismatch with germline at one junction end may stem from a read error. The gene calls are TRBV10-1 and TRBJ1-3; 8 bases are shared with TRBD1. This CDR3 is built from 15 residues. From germline, CDR1 is WNHNN and CDR2 SYGVQD (reference sequence). The CDR3 DNA reads as TGCGCCAGCAGCCCGGACAGGGTTTCTGGAAACACCTTATATTTT. Encoded protein: CASSPDRVSGNTLYF.

V is TRBV5-5 and J is TRBJ2-5, with a tentative D call TRBD1 (6 bases). The CDR3 contains 14 residues. Trimming shortened V by 3 bases and J by 5 bases, and 14 bases separated the two germline ends. Germline CDR1 is SGHKS and CDR2 is YYEKEE (reference sequence). CDR3 region: CASSSETGRETQYF. As DNA, the CDR3 is TGTGCCAGCAGCTCGGAAACAGGGCGGGAGACCCAGTACTTC.